The rows below give T cell receptor beta chains drawn from one sample of a study of vaccination and CD4 T cells after COVID-19. TCRdb passed the PCR reads through MiXCR, listing each CDR3 protein once. The sample lists roughly 12,000 distinct CDR3 sequences; 53% were seen once. No antigen has been assigned to these receptors. The material sequenced was CD4+ T cells from blood, cultured in vitro. The origin of the receptors is a human donor who had recovered from COVID-19. Both conserved end residues are part of each CDR3. D genes are given only for firm matches. A clone size is listed for some rows: how often the clone was seen (once, few, many), or a class if it is expanded.

V	D	J	size	CDR3	DNA
TRBV7-2	-	TRBJ1-5	-	CASSPSTGGQSRSQHF	TGTGCCAGCAGCCCGTCGACAGGAGGCCAGAGTAGGTCCCAGCATTTT
TRBV19	TRBD1	TRBJ1-2	-	CASSRDRLYGYTF	TGTGCCAGTAGCCGGGACAGGTTATATGGCTACACCTTC
TRBV10-3	TRBD2	TRBJ2-1	few	CAISPGGASGRANEQFF	TGTGCCATCAGCCCTGGGGGGGCTAGCGGGAGGGCCAATGAGCAGTTCTTC
TRBV19	-	TRBJ1-5	-	CASSSHWGRGSNQPQHF	TGTGCCAGTAGCTCCCACTGGGGCAGGGGAAGCAATCAGCCCCAGCATTTT
TRBV28	-	TRBJ1-5	-	CATWAGTRNNQPQHF	TGTGCCACCTGGGCAGGTACCAGGAACAATCAGCCCCAGCATTTT
TRBV6-1	-	TRBJ1-3	few	CASSVILAGDTIYF	TGTGCCAGCAGTGTGATCTTAGCTGGGGACACCATATATTTT
TRBV5-1	-	TRBJ2-6	-	CASSSRQPGANVLTF	TGCGCCAGCAGCTCCCGCCAGCCTGGGGCCAACGTCCTGACTTTC
TRBV19	-	TRBJ2-1	-	CASSWGYEQFF	TGTGCCAGTAGTTGGGGGTATGAGCAGTTCTTC
TRBV6-4	TRBD2	TRBJ2-2	-	CASSDTPSGDPGELFF	TGTGCCAGCAGTGACACCCCAAGCGGGGACCCCGGGGAGCTGTTTTTT
TRBV4-1	-	TRBJ1-1	few	CASSLRGVNTEAFF	TGCGCCAGCAGCCTCCGGGGGGTGAACACTGAAGCTTTCTTT
TRBV27	TRBD2	TRBJ2-2	-	CASRVLAGGTTGELFF	TGTGCCAGCAGGGTTCTAGCGGGAGGAACCACCGGGGAGCTGTTTTTT
TRBV9	-	TRBJ2-3	-	CASSAGVGGGSTDTQYF	TGTGCCAGCAGCGCAGGGGTTGGGGGAGGGAGCACAGATACGCAGTATTTT
TRBV7-2	-	TRBJ2-3	few	CASSLGLVDTQYF	TGTGCCAGCAGCCTGGGCCTCGTAGATACGCAGTATTTT
TRBV7-9	-	TRBJ1-2	-	CASSFDTYGYTF	TGTGCCAGCAGCTTCGACACGTATGGCTACACCTTC
TRBV6-1	-	TRBJ1-6	-	CASSRSSYNSPLHF	TGTGCCAGCAGTCGGAGCTCCTATAATTCACCCCTCCACTTT
TRBV20-1	TRBD1	TRBJ1-4	-	CSAVQGSATNEKLFF	TGCAGTGCTGTACAGGGGTCTGCAACTAATGAAAAACTGTTTTTT
TRBV11-3	-	TRBJ2-5	-	CASSEGTAQGETQYF	TGTGCCAGCAGCGAGGGGACGGCTCAGGGGGAGACCCAGTACTTC
TRBV5-1	TRBD2	TRBJ2-3	once	CASSNGGLAGGLTDTQYF	TGCGCCAGCAGCAATGGAGGACTAGCGGGAGGACTCACAGATACGCAGTATTTT
TRBV5-1	-	TRBJ2-7	few	CASSLDLSYEQYF	TGCGCCAGCAGCTTGGATCTCTCCTACGAGCAGTACTTC
TRBV12-3/TRBV12-4	-	TRBJ2-2	-	CASSYAVNTGELFF	TGTGCCAGCAGCTATGCGGTTAACACCGGGGAGCTGTTTTTT
TRBV6-1	TRBD2	TRBJ2-3	-	CASSRAGLAGEDTQYF	TGTGCCAGCAGCCGCGCGGGACTAGCGGGAGAAGATACGCAGTATTTT
TRBV30	-	TRBJ1-5	few	CAWGRTGGEPQHF	TGTGCCTGGGGGCGTACGGGAGGGGAGCCCCAGCATTTT
TRBV27	-	TRBJ1-5	few	CASSFTVGGNQPQHF	TGTGCCAGCAGTTTCACGGTGGGGGGGAATCAGCCCCAGCATTTT
TRBV7-8	TRBD2	TRBJ2-1	-	CASSFQSGTRGNEQFF	TGTGCCAGCAGCTTCCAATCCGGGACTAGGGGGAATGAGCAGTTCTTC
TRBV20-1	TRBD1	TRBJ2-1	large	CSARMTGDVGNEQFF	TGCAGTGCTAGGATGACAGGGGATGTTGGCAATGAGCAGTTCTTC
TRBV12-3/TRBV12-4	TRBD2	TRBJ2-5	-	CASSSSGGGPQYF	TGTGCCAGCAGTTCCTCCGGCGGGGGTCCCCAGTACTTC
TRBV27	-	TRBJ1-6	once	CASREGSIRDSPLHF	TGTGCCAGCAGAGAGGGATCTATACGCGATTCACCCCTCCACTTT
TRBV10-3	-	TRBJ2-7	few	CAISEEGSYEQYF	TGTGCCATCAGTGAGGAGGGCTCCTACGAGCAGTACTTC
TRBV5-1	-	TRBJ2-5	-	CASSVYDSEQETQYF	TGCGCCAGCAGTGTTTATGATTCTGAGCAAGAGACCCAGTACTTC
TRBV30	TRBD1	TRBJ1-2	-	CAWSRDRPYGYTF	TGTGCCTGGAGTAGGGACAGGCCCTATGGCTACACCTTC
TRBV25-1	-	TRBJ1-4	-	CASSARRREKLFF	TGTGCCAGCAGTGCCCGACGTCGGGAAAAACTGTTTTTT
TRBV20-1	TRBD2	TRBJ2-2	-	CSARVSGSANTGELFF	TGCAGTGCTAGAGTAAGCGGGAGCGCGAACACCGGGGAGCTGTTTTTT
TRBV6-2/TRBV6-3	-	TRBJ1-3	-	CASGRLNTIYF	TGTGCCTCGGGGCGGCTGAACACCATATATTTT
TRBV30	TRBD2	TRBJ2-1	few	CAWSVPTSSNEQFF	TGTGCCTGGAGTGTACCGACTAGCTCAAATGAGCAGTTCTTC
TRBV18	-	TRBJ2-3	-	CASSPDRAVDTQYF	TGTGCCAGCTCACCAGACAGAGCAGTAGATACGCAGTATTTT
TRBV7-9	-	TRBJ1-1	few	CATKTAFF	TGTGCCACAAAGACGGCTTTCTTT
TRBV5-1	-	TRBJ2-5	-	CASSLIGVQYF	TGCGCCAGCAGCTTGATAGGGGTCCAGTACTTC
TRBV28	-	TRBJ1-5	-	CASSLTLGHYGPGGNQPQHF	TGTGCCAGCAGTTTAACGCTTGGACATTACGGCCCTGGCGGTAATCAGCCCCAGCATTTT
TRBV12-3/TRBV12-4	-	TRBJ2-6	once	CASSTGANVLTF	TGTGCCAGCAGTACTGGGGCCAACGTCCTGACTTTC
TRBV5-4	-	TRBJ1-1	-	CASSLAVDTEAFF	TGTGCCAGCAGCTTGGCCGTCGACACTGAAGCTTTCTTT
TRBV2	TRBD2	TRBJ2-1	-	CASSEVLRGTAEQFF	TGTGCCAGCAGTGAAGTTTTGCGGGGGACCGCTGAGCAGTTCTTC
TRBV24-1	-	TRBJ2-1	-	CATSEYPYNEQFF	TGTGCCACCAGTGAATATCCCTACAATGAGCAGTTCTTC